The 19 T cell receptor beta chains below all came from one sample that was sequenced in a study of Graves' ophthalmopathy and Graves' hyperthyroidism. Researchers took RNA transcripts and amplified TCR beta CDR3 regions from them. HTBI primers primed a first-round RT-PCR, and a second-round multiplex PCR followed. TCRdb analysed the multiplex PCR reads with MiXCR anew, one entry per CDR3 protein. Of about 550,000 distinct CDR3 sequences in the sample, approximately 37% were seen once. Specimen: peripheral blood or thyroid tissue (not recorded which). Receptor source: an adult man with Graves' hyperthyroidism.

This clonotype has ten or more counts. The chain recombines TRBV5-1 with TRBJ1-1, with a weak D call TRBD1 (6 bases). The CDR3 runs 15 residues. Germline V gene lookup returns CDR1 SGHRS and CDR2 YFSETQ. Trimming took off 6 bases at V and 1 base at J, with 16 bases between the two ends. This chain's CDR3 is CASTEWTGANTEAFF. CDR3 coding DNA: TGCGCCAGCACCGAGTGGACGGGGGCGAACACTGAAGCTTTCTTT.

This clonotype occurred many times. V and J are TRBV2 and TRBJ2-7; 7 positions agree with TRBD1. With 7 bases clipped from V and 3 bases from J, the junction kept 6 bases outside the gene matches. CDR1 is SNHLY, CDR2 FYNNEI, per germline. The CDR3 spans 13 residues. The CDR3 reads CASNRRGIYEQYF. In DNA form, the CDR3 reads TGTGCCAGCAATCGCAGGGGGATCTACGAGCAGTACTTC. The full variable domain, completed using reference TRBV2 and TRBJ2-7, is EPEVTQTPSHQVTQMGQEVILRCVPISNHLYFYWYRQILGQKVEFLVSFYNNEISEKSEIFDDQFSVERPDGSNFTLKIRSTKLEDSAMYFCASNRRGIYEQYFGPGTRLTVT.

This clonotype was seen more than once but under ten times. The rearrangement links TRBV5-6 to TRBJ2-7; TRBD2 matches at 10 bases. Germline V lookup: CDR1 SGHDT, CDR2 YYEEEE. The J segment lost 5 bases and the V segment lost 1 base, leaving 15 bases of the junction unmatched. The CDR3 sequence is 18 residues long. CDR3 DNA: TGTGCCAGCAGCTTGACGCGATCTAGCGGGAGTACGAAGGACGAGCAGTACTTC. It encodes CASSLTRSSGSTKDEQYF.

The chain uses TRBV20-1 and TRBJ2-6; TRBD1 aligns across 10 bases. The V segment lost 5 bases and the J segment 2 bases; nucleotides outside the gene matches: 12. The CDR3 sequence is 18 residues long. CDR1 is DFQATT and CDR2 is SNEGSKA in the germline V gene (reference sequence). The CDR3 sequence is CSAGALGTGEPGANVLTF. CDR3 DNA: TGCAGTGCTGGAGCGCTCGGGACAGGGGAACCTGGGGCCAACGTCCTGACTTTC.

There are many counts of this clonotype. The chain employs TRBV5-1 and TRBJ1-1; unclear D gene. CDR3 length: 15 amino acids. From germline, CDR1 is SGHRS and CDR2 YFSETQ. V was clipped by 5 bases and J by 0 bases, with 14 bases between them. CDR3 nucleotide sequence: TGCGCCAGCAGTGCGATAGGCGGAATGAACACTGAAGCTTTCTTT. Protein product: CASSAIGGMNTEAFF.

This clonotype has ten or more counts. V gene TRBV12-3 or TRBV12-4 combines with J gene TRBJ2-7; weak D call: TRBD1 (5 bases). V dropped 4 bases and J dropped 3 bases, with 16 bases sitting between them. This CDR3 has 15 amino acids. The CDR3 DNA reads TGTGCCAGCAGTTCCCGAGACAGACCTTTCTACGAGCAGTACTTC. Translating it yields CASSSRDRPFYEQYF.

The chain employs TRBV7-6 and TRBJ1-1; 11 bases agree with TRBD1. With 5 bases clipped from V and 8 bases from J, the junction kept 4 bases outside the gene matches. The length of the CDR3 is 13 residues. CDR1 and CDR2 from the germline V gene are SGHVS and FNYEAQ. The CDR3 nucleotides read TGTGCCAGCAGCATACGGACAGGGGGCGAAGCTTTCTTT. Encoded protein: CASSIRTGGEAFF. The variable domain in full, completed from reference TRBV7-6 and TRBJ1-1, reads GAGVSQSPRYKVTKRGQDVALRCDPISGHVSLYWYRQALGQGPEFLTYFNYEAQQDKSGLPNDRFSAERPEGSISTLTIQRTEQRDSAMYRCASSIRTGGEAFFGQGTRLTVV.

The chain links TRBV19 to TRBJ2-3, with 11 bases lining up with TRBD1. J was trimmed by 4 bases and V by 3 bases; bases with no gene match: 3. Germline CDR1 and CDR2: LNHDA and SQIVND (reference sequence). The CDR3 is 15 residues long. The CDR3 nucleotides are TGTGCCAGTAGTATTGGACAGGGGGCTCCAGATACGCAGTATTTT. It is translated as CASSIGQGAPDTQYF.

CDR3 bases: TGCAGTGCGCTACTAGCAAGCACAGATACGCAGTATTTT. It is translated as CSALLASTDTQYF. The chain combines TRBV20-1 with TRBJ2-3, with D possibly being TRBD2 (6 bases). This CDR3 is 13 amino acids long. The germline V and J ends were trimmed by 6 bases and 0 bases, with 10 bases remaining between them. Germline CDR1 is DFQATT and CDR2 is SNEGSKA (reference sequence).

This clonotype was seen a few times. CDR3 residues: CASSLPLDGGDGYTF. CDR3 DNA sequence: TGCGCCAGCAGCCTCCCCTTAGATGGGGGCGACGGCTACACCTTC. The V and J genes are TRBV5-1 and TRBJ1-2; D is perhaps TRBD1 (6 bases). The CDR3 has 15 amino acids. Germline values: CDR1 SGHRS, CDR2 YFSETQ. Trimming left V 4 bases short and J 8 bases short, with 21 bases between.

The J gene is TRBJ2-2, the V gene TRBV2; 11 bases fit TRBD1. The V gene end was trimmed by 5 bases and the J gene end by 6 bases; junction bases not matched to a gene: 2. This CDR3 comprises 14 residues. The V gene's germline CDR1 is SNHLY and CDR2 FYNNEI. CDR3 in amino acids: CASSRTGGPGELFF. The CDR3 bases are TGTGCCAGCAGTCGGACAGGGGGCCCCGGGGAGCTGTTTTTT.

Regarding this clonotype: No conserved phenylalanine or tryptophan ends this CDR3, so it is likely a read error. This chain links TRBV6-1 with TRBJ1-4; D is perhaps TRBD1 (6 bases). Germline-derived CDR1 and CDR2 are MNHNS and SASEGT. The CDR3 contains 16 residues. Trimming pared 7 bases from V and 0 bases from J, leaving 15 bases between. The CDR3 DNA reads TGTGCCAGCACCGGGACATCCTTTTCAACTAATGAAAAACTGTTTTTA. Its protein product is CASTGTSFSTNEKLFL.

Many counts were recorded for this clonotype. The chain employs TRBV2 and TRBJ2-6; D may be TRBD1 (6 bases). The CDR3 length is 15 residues. The germline V gene encodes CDR1 SNHLY and CDR2 FYNNEI. Trimming took off 6 bases at V and 2 bases at J, with 11 bases between the two ends. For the CDR3, the DNA is TGTGCCAGCAGGTCTACAGGGACTGGGGCCAACGTCCTGACTTTC. As protein: CASRSTGTGANVLTF.

The V call is TRBV6-6, the J call TRBJ2-1; no definite D call. CDR1 is MNHNY, CDR2 SVGAGI, per germline (reference sequence). V was cut by 2 bases and J by 0 bases, with 5 bases left in between. The CDR3 covers 14 residues. CDR3 residues: CASSYDGSYNEQFF. In DNA, the CDR3 is TGTGCCAGCAGTTACGACGGCTCCTACAATGAGCAGTTCTTC.

In its sample, this clonotype was seen many times. V is TRBV5-8 and J is TRBJ2-7, with D maybe TRBD1 (5 bases). Per the germline V gene, CDR1 is SGHTS and CDR2 is YDEGEE. V was clipped by 7 bases and J by 1 base, with 12 bases between them. The CDR3 extends over 13 amino acids. This CDR3 reads CASGAGASYEQYF. CDR3 nucleotide sequence: TGTGCCAGCGGGGCAGGAGCTTCCTACGAGCAGTACTTC.

V gene TRBV7-3 combines with J gene TRBJ1-1; 7 bases are a match to TRBD1. With 6 bases clipped from V and 5 bases from J, the junction kept 9 bases outside the gene matches. Germline lookup yields CDR1 SGHTA and CDR2 FQGTGA. This CDR3 spans 14 amino acids. The chain's CDR3 is CASSSQTGRTEAFF. CDR3 DNA sequence: TGTGCCAGCAGTTCTCAGACAGGGAGAACTGAAGCTTTCTTT. Variable domain in full (rest from reference TRBV7-3 and TRBJ1-1): GAGVSQTPSNKVTEKGKYVELRCDPISGHTALYWYRQSLGQGPEFLIYFQGTGAADDSGLPNDRFFAVRPEGSVSTLKIQRTERGDSAVYLCASSSQTGRTEAFFGQGTRLTVV.

The chain carries TRBV10-3 and TRBJ2-7; 12 bases match TRBD2. CDR3 length: 15 residues. The trim removed 4 bases at V and 3 bases at J, leaving 4 bases unmatched. CDR1 is ENHRY, CDR2 SYGVKD, per germline. The CDR3 is CAISVTSGSDYEQYF. The CDR3 DNA follows: TGTGCCATCAGTGTGACTAGCGGGAGTGACTACGAGCAGTACTTC.

The chain combines TRBV9 with TRBJ2-5, with D possibly TRBD2 on 5 matching bases. TRBJ2-1 explains the end of the DNA better; the J call may be wrong. Looked up from germline, CDR1 is SGDLS and CDR2 is YYNGEE. The CDR3 is made up of 14 amino acids. CDR3 sequence reads: CASSVDSEYNEQFF. DNA for the CDR3: TGTGCCAGCAGCGTAGATAGCGAGTACAATGAGCAGTTCTTC.

The chain employs TRBV3-1 and TRBJ2-7, with D hard to call. Trimming shortened V by 0 bases and J by 7 bases, and 16 bases separated the two germline ends. Germline V gene sequence: CDR1 LGHDT, CDR2 YNNKEL (reference sequence). This CDR3 spans 15 amino acids. The DNA for the CDR3 is TGTGCCAGCAGCCAAGACGCCAGGTCACTTCTTGAGCAGTACTTC. It translates to CASSQDARSLLEQYF.